A single sample gave rise to the 26 T cell receptor beta chains below, sequenced in a study of STAT3 mutations in large granular lymphocyte leukemia. Broader study findings: In T-cell large granular lymphocyte leukemia, about half of patients showed multiple immunodominant subclonotypes.

Assay: immunoSEQ multiplex PCR; the TCRdb copy retains only in-frame clones and omits some. Of about 9,000 clones listed, approximately 87% were seen once; the top ten hold less than 90%. Their antigen targets remain unknown. Sequencing used peripheral blood mononuclear cells. The receptors were sampled from a man older than 75 with T-cell large granular lymphocyte leukemia. Some clones in this sample may be carry-over from other donors' samples.

The V and J genes are TRBV5-1 and TRBJ2-2, with a tentative D call TRBD1 (6 bases). The germline CDR1 and CDR2 sequences are SGHRS and YFSETQ. Trimming took 6 bases from V and 3 from J, leaving 12 bases between them. This CDR3 is built from 14 residues. The CDR3 spells CASNPDSHTGELFF. Written as DNA, the CDR3 is TGCGCCAGCAACCCGGACAGTCACACCGGGGAGCTGTTTTTT.

The rearrangement joins TRBV7-9 to TRBJ2-7; D is uncertain. The CDR3 is 12 residues long. Trimming left V 1 base short and J 9 bases short, with 10 bases between. The germline gives CDR1 SEHNR, CDR2 FQNEAQ (reference sequence). The CDR3 nucleotides read TGTGCCAGCAGCTTAGGCAAGGAGAGGCAGTACTTC. Translation: CASSLGKERQYF. Filled out from reference TRBV7-9 and TRBJ2-7, the complete variable domain reads DTGVSQNPRHKITKRGQNVTFRCDPISEHNRLYWYRQTLGQGPEFLTYFQNEAQLEKSRLLSDRFSAERPKGSFSTLEIQRTEQGDSAMYLCASSLGKERQYFGPGTRLTVT.

This clone was counted a single time. This sequence joins TRBV6-5 and TRBJ1-2; D call uncertain. The CDR3 extends over 13 amino acids. Trimming pared 0 bases from V and 4 bases from J, leaving 6 bases between. The germline gives CDR1 MNHEY, CDR2 SVGAGI. As DNA, the CDR3 is TGTGCCAGCAGTTACTCGGCAGGCTATGGCTACACCTTC. As protein: CASSYSAGYGYTF.

The chain links TRBV25-1 to TRBJ1-2, with 10 positions matching TRBD1. V shed 3 bases and J 3 bases; nucleotides not matched to a gene: 10. Germline assignment: CDR1 MGHDK and CDR2 SYGVNS. The CDR3 runs to 17 residues. The CDR3, as DNA: TGTGCCAGCAGTGACGATTATCGGGACAGGGGAGACTATGGCTACACCTTC. Translation gives CASSDDYRDRGDYGYTF.

The rearrangement uses TRBV6-5 and TRBJ1-2; no firm D call. V was clipped by 6 bases and J by 10 bases, with 15 bases between them. The length of the CDR3 is 12 residues. Looked up from germline, CDR1 is MNHEY and CDR2 is SVGAGI. The CDR3 DNA reads as TGTGCCAGCAGCCAACTTGGGGTAATCTACACCTTC. Translating gives CASSQLGVIYTF.

This clone is a singleton in its sample. The V gene is TRBV5-1, the J gene TRBJ1-2, with D tentatively TRBD1 (6 bases). The V end was cut by 0 bases, the J end by 3 bases, with 12 bases between. The CDR3 spans 15 residues. CDR1 and CDR2 from the germline V gene are SGHRS and YFSETQ. The CDR3 coding sequence is TGCGCCAGCAGCTTGGATGGGAGGGGGGACTATGGCTACACCTTC. Amino acids: CASSLDGRGDYGYTF.

This clone was recorded once. The CDR3 loop reads CAISESGGLTGSWQETQYF. The CDR3 DNA reads TGTGCCATCAGTGAGTCGGGTGGACTCACCGGGAGCTGGCAAGAGACCCAGTACTTC. This chain joins TRBV10-3 and TRBJ2-5; D is perhaps TRBD2 (6 bases). The CDR3 spans 19 residues. Germline V gene data show CDR1 as ENHRY and CDR2 as SYGVKD. Trimming took off 0 bases at V and 2 bases at J, with 22 bases between the two ends.

The V call is TRBV6-5, the J call TRBJ2-3; either TRBD1 or TRBD2 may supply D (7 bases each). Trimming took 2 bases from V and 4 from J, leaving 13 bases between them. Germline CDR1 MNHEY, CDR2 SVGAGI. CDR3 length: 15 residues. The CDR3 here is CASSYGEGAPDTQYF. Here the CDR3 DNA reads TGTGCCAGCAGTTACGGGGAGGGGGCCCCAGATACGCAGTATTTT.

This chain uses TRBV11-2 with TRBJ2-2; tentative D call: TRBD1 (7 bases). The ends were cut back, 4 bases at V and 5 bases at J, with 23 bases in the middle. CDR1 and CDR2 (germline): SGHAT, FQNNGV. This CDR3 has 18 amino acids. DNA of the CDR3: TGTGCCAGCAGCTACGTCAAACGACAGGGTGGGAGGACCGGGGAGCTGTTTTTT. Protein: CASSYVKRQGGRTGELFF.

V usage is TRBV30 and J usage is TRBJ1-6; a weak D match, TRBD1 (6 bases). This CDR3 is built from 15 residues. Per the germline V gene, CDR1 is GTSNPN and CDR2 is SVGIG (reference sequence). The V and J ends lost 0 bases and 14 bases respectively, with 20 bases between them. The CDR3 spells CAWSVSTGWGITLHF. CDR3 DNA sequence: TGTGCCTGGAGTGTATCTACAGGGTGGGGGATTACCCTCCACTTT. Full variable domain (rest looked up from reference TRBV30 and TRBJ1-6): SQTIHQWPATLVQPVGSPLSLECTVEGTSNPNLYWYRQAAGRGLQLLFYSVGIGQISSEVPQNLSASRPQDRQFILSSKKLLLSDSGFYLCAWSVSTGWGITLHFGNGTRLTVT.

J is TRBJ1-1 and V is TRBV7-2; TRBD1 matches at 8 bases. V trimming: 1 base; J trimming: 10 bases; junction bases outside the gene matches: 8. CDR1 and CDR2 (germline): SGHTA, FQGNSA. The CDR3 covers 14 residues. The CDR3 protein is CASSLDYRGRGAFF. In DNA, the CDR3 is TGTGCCAGCAGCTTAGATTACAGGGGGAGAGGAGCTTTCTTT.

This chain uses TRBV5-4 with TRBJ2-3; TRBD1 agrees at 7 bases. V shed 0 bases, J shed 1 base, and the junction held 2 bases outside the gene matches. The CDR3 has 15 amino acids. Germline loops: CDR1 SGHNT, CDR2 YYREEE (reference sequence). CDR3 residues: CASSLEGQRTDTQYF. The CDR3 DNA reads TGTGCCAGCAGCTTGGAGGGACAGCGCACAGATACGCAGTATTTT.

The chain employs TRBV6-5 and TRBJ1-2; possible D gene TRBD1, 6 bases. Deletions cut 4 bases from V and 6 bases from J, with 12 bases between. This CDR3 comprises 13 residues. Germline values: CDR1 MNHEY, CDR2 SVGAGI. CDR3 DNA: TGTGCCAGCAGTTCCTCACAGGGAGATGGCTACACCTTC. Protein product: CASSSSQGDGYTF.

The chain joins TRBV4-3 to TRBJ1-3; the D is unclear. The germline V gene encodes CDR1 LGHNA and CDR2 YSLEER. The CDR3 sequence is 16 residues long. V lost 6 bases and J lost 0, with 15 bases in between. CDR3 protein: CASSQMGILSGNTIYF. For the CDR3, the DNA is TGCGCCAGCAGTCAGATGGGGATTCTCTCTGGAAACACCATATATTTT.

The chain is built from TRBV4-2 and TRBJ1-5; tentatively, D is TRBD1 (6 bases). Germline CDR1 LGHNA, CDR2 YNFKEQ. V lost 4 bases and J lost 3, with 19 bases in between. The CDR3 runs to 17 residues. The DNA of the CDR3 is TGTGCCAGCAGCCGATCGCAAGAAGGGGGAAACAATCAGCCCCAGCATTTT. It translates to CASSRSQEGGNNQPQHF.

J is TRBJ2-7 and V is TRBV11-2; unclear D gene. This CDR3 is 12 amino acids long. The germline V gene has CDR1 SGHAT and CDR2 FQNNGV. Trimming pared 2 bases from V and 6 bases from J, leaving 8 bases between. The CDR3 DNA is TGTGCCAGCAGCTTACAGTCAAGCGAGCAGTACTTC. This translates into CASSLQSSEQYF.

The chain combines TRBV6-5 with TRBJ1-2; D unresolved. V was clipped by 3 bases and J by 4 bases, with 9 bases between them. CDR1 is MNHEY, CDR2 SVGAGI, per germline. CDR3 length: 13 amino acids. DNA for the CDR3: TGTGCCAGCAGTTATGAGATCTCCTATGGCTACACCTTC. Residues: CASSYEISYGYTF.

This clone was picked up one time. The chain recombines TRBV28 with TRBJ2-7; 7 nucleotides agree with TRBD2. CDR1 is MDHEN and CDR2 is SYDVKM in the germline V gene. Trimming cost V 6 bases and J 6 bases; bases outside gene matches: 11. The length of the CDR3 is 14 residues. Written as DNA, the CDR3 is TGTGCCAGCAGCTCGCGGGGGACCTCTGGCGAGCAGTACTTC. Encoded protein: CASSSRGTSGEQYF.

CDR3 DNA sequence: TGTGCCGGCGGACTAGCGTCCTACAATGAGCAGTTCTTC. This sequence encodes CAGGLASYNEQFF. The chain uses TRBV2 and TRBJ2-1, with 9 bases matching TRBD2. The ends lost 11 bases at V and 1 base at J; junction bases unmatched: 3. Germline CDR1 reads SNHLY; CDR2 reads FYNNEI. CDR3 length equals 13 residues.

The chain links TRBV5-1 to TRBJ2-2, with 10 bases aligning to TRBD1. V was clipped by 2 bases and J by 5 bases; unmatched bases: 9. Per germline, CDR1 SGHRS and CDR2 YFSETQ. The CDR3 totals 17 residues. In DNA form, the CDR3 reads TGCGCCAGCAGCTTATCGGGACAGGGGATGAAAACCGGGGAGCTGTTTTTT. It translates to CASSLSGQGMKTGELFF.

This chain uses TRBV18 with TRBJ1-1; no clear D gene. The CDR3 contains 13 residues. Looked up from germline, CDR1 is KGHSH and CDR2 is LQKENI. V gave up 2 bases and J gave up 5 bases, with 9 bases separating them. CDR3 in amino acids: CASSPGLETEAFF. CDR3 nucleotides: TGTGCCAGCTCACCAGGGTTGGAGACTGAAGCTTTCTTT.

The rearrangement uses TRBV6-5 and TRBJ1-1; no clear D. The germline V gene has CDR1 MNHEY and CDR2 SVGAGI. The CDR3 length is 13 residues. V was cut by 4 bases and J by 0 bases, with 6 bases left in between. The CDR3 coding sequence is TGTGCCAGCAGTTTACAGTTGAACACTGAAGCTTTCTTT. It is translated as CASSLQLNTEAFF.

The rearrangement uses TRBV4-3 and TRBJ1-2; D gene ambiguous. The CDR3 contains 14 residues. V shed 0 bases and J shed 9 bases, with 14 bases lying between them. CDR1 is LGHNA, CDR2 YSLEER, per germline. CDR3 nucleotide sequence: TGCGCCAGCAGCCAAGATAGCAGGTTTTCGAGCTACACCTTC. Amino acid sequence: CASSQDSRFSSYTF.

J is TRBJ2-3 and V is TRBV5-8; tentatively, D is TRBD2 (6 bases). The CDR3 sequence is 14 residues long. The germline V gene has CDR1 SGHTS and CDR2 YDEGEE. V lost 4 bases to trimming and J lost 10 bases, with 19 bases between them. DNA for the CDR3: TGTGCCAGCAGCCGGGGGAGACTAGAAGTGGCGCAGTATTTT. Translated, it gives CASSRGRLEVAQYF. Based on the CDR3 plus reference TRBV5-8 and TRBJ2-3, the full variable domain is EAGVTQSPTHLIKTRGQQATLRCSPISGHTSVYWYQQALGLGLQFLLWYDEGEERNRGNFPPRFSGRQFPNYSSELNVNALELEDSALYLCASSRGRLEVAQYFGPGTRLTVL.

This clone was seen a single time. The chain combines TRBV5-1 with TRBJ2-4; D is possibly TRBD1 or TRBD2 (5 bases each). Per the germline V gene, CDR1 is SGHRS and CDR2 is YFSETQ. The CDR3 loop spans 13 amino acids. V was pared by 4 bases and J by 8 bases, with 13 bases between. CDR3 sequence: CASSRDQMDIQYF. CDR3 sequence (DNA): TGCGCCAGCAGCCGGGACCAAATGGACATTCAGTACTTC.

J is TRBJ2-5 and V is TRBV7-9, with D perhaps TRBD2 (7 bases). Germline V gene sequence: CDR1 SEHNR, CDR2 FQNEAQ (reference sequence). Trimming shortened V by 11 bases and J by 5 bases, and 21 bases separated the two germline ends. The CDR3 totals 14 residues. The chain's CDR3 is CALRGGVLGETQYF. Written as DNA, the CDR3 is TGTGCCCTCCGAGGGGGGGTCTTAGGGGAGACCCAGTACTTC.